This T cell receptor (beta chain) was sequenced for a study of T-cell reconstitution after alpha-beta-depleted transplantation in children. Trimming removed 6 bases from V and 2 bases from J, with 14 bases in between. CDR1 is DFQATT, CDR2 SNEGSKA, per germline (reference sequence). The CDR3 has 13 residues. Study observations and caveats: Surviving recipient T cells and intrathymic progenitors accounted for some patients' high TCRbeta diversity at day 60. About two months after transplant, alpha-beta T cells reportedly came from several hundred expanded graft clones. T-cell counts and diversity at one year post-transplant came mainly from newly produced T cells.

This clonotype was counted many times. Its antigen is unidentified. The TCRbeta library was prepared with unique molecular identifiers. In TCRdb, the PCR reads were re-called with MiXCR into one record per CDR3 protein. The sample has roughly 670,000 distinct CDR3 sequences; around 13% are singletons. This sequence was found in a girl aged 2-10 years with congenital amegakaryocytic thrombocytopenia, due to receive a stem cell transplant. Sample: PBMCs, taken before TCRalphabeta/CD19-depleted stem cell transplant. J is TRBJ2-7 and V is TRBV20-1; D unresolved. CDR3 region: CSALGLETYEQYF. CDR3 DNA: TGCAGTGCCCTAGGGCTAGAGACCTACGAGCAGTACTTC.